This T cell receptor (beta chain) emerged from a study of blood T cell repertoires in COVID-19. Looking at the study overall: Donors in the United States, Italy and Spain gave samples during acute or convalescent COVID-19. Sources were T cells, B-cell-depleted T cells, or PBMCs; the material itself was cDNA or gDNA.

Original data processing: Reference gene primer amplification yielded estimated nucleated cell counts. Generated by immunoSEQ multiplex PCR, the TCRdb table keeps only in-frame clones and is missing some. That table furnishes V, J and clone size, whereas the DNA furnished D and trimming. The profile shows fewer than 45,000 clones, 90% of them singletons. CDR1 is SGHAT, CDR2 FQNNGV, per germline. The CDR3 has 14 amino acids. Deletions cut 5 bases from V and 8 bases from J, with 18 bases between. This receptor was taken from a human donor in a cohort sampled during active COVID-19. The rearrangement uses TRBV11-2 and TRBJ1-2, with D perhaps matching TRBD1 (6 bases). Sequencing was performed on peripheral blood. The CDR3 region has the DNA TGTGCCAGCAGCCCATTGGCCCGACAGGCCGGCTACACCTTC. It codes for CASSPLARQAGYTF.